The 10 T cell receptor beta chains in this list originate from one sample, sequenced in a study of spatial heterogeneity in lung cancer (dated by TCRdb to between 2019 and 2020). The time point label for this specimen denotes: sample taken at primary tumor resection. Whole RNA extracted from tumor and nontumor lung tissue, or from cryopreserved PBMC samples, was used for TCR sequencing without cell sorting. Library method: 5' RACE. The reads were generated on a NextSeq 500. TCRdb took the public reads, trimmed them with fastp at Q25, ran MiXCR for clone calling and kept in-frame beta chains. Each entry merges the rows of one CDR3 protein and shows their most common DNA and genes. This sample comprises 60,000 to 80,000 distinct CDR3 sequences, less than 15% of them detected only once. The top ten hold roughly 7% of the sample. Specimen: PBMCs, collected at surgery. The receptors were sampled from a male donor with early-stage non-small cell lung cancer.

Concerning this clonotype: This sequence may be a read error, since a much larger clone differs from it by one base. This CDR3 fails to terminate in the conserved phenylalanine or tryptophan, so it likely reflects a read error. J is TRBJ1-1 and V is TRBV10-3; TRBD1 aligns across 8 bases. With 6 bases clipped from V and 3 bases from J, the junction kept 0 bases outside the gene matches. The CDR3 has 12 amino acids. CDR1 is ENHRY and CDR2 is SYGVKD in the germline V gene. This CDR3 is CAIRQGDTEAFL. DNA for the CDR3: TGTGCCATCAGACAGGGGGACACTGAAGCTTTCTTA.

This clonotype has a single count. The chain links TRBV5-8 to TRBJ2-2; D uncertain. V was pared by 2 bases and J by 6 bases, with 8 bases between. This CDR3 region has 13 residues. The germline V gene encodes CDR1 SGHTS and CDR2 YDEGEE. This CDR3 is CASSFLRSGELFF. The CDR3, as DNA: TGTGCCAGCAGCTTCTTGCGTTCCGGGGAGCTGTTTTTT.

The chain is built from TRBV18 and TRBJ2-7; no reliable D call. The CDR3 contains 12 residues. Germline V gives CDR1 KGHSH, CDR2 LQKENI. V was trimmed by 2 bases and J by 3 bases, leaving 5 bases between them. This chain's CDR3 is CASSPFGYEQYF. The CDR3 nucleotides are TGTGCCAGCTCACCATTCGGCTACGAGCAGTACTTC.

Many counts were recorded for this clonotype. V usage is TRBV5-1 and J usage is TRBJ2-6, with a weak D call TRBD1 (5 bases). Germline lookup yields CDR1 SGHRS and CDR2 YFSETQ. Trimming stripped 7 bases from V and 0 bases from J, with 8 bases between. CDR3 size: 14 residues. CDR3 nucleotide sequence: TGCGCCAGCCGCGACAGCTCTGGGGCCAACGTCCTGACTTTC. Protein: CASRDSSGANVLTF. Supplemented by reference TRBV5-1 and TRBJ2-6, the full variable domain reads KAGVTQTPRYLIKTRGQQVTLSCSPISGHRSVSWYQQTPGQGLQFLFEYFSETQRNKGNFPGRFSGRQFSNSRSEMNVSTLELGDSALYLCASRDSSGANVLTFGAGSRLTVL.

The chain is built from TRBV29-1 and TRBJ1-2; D possibly corresponds to TRBD1 (5 bases). CDR3 size: 12 residues. CDR1 and CDR2 from the germline V gene are SQVTM and ANQGSEA. V lost 8 bases to trimming and J lost 2 bases, with 12 bases between them. This CDR3 is CSSGPTNYGYTF. CDR3 bases: TGCAGCTCGGGACCAACAAACTATGGCTACACCTTC.

This clonotype was recorded many times. This chain uses TRBV5-1 with TRBJ1-2; TRBD1 might be the D (6 bases). V lost 4 bases, J lost 8 bases, and 15 bases lay in between. The CDR3 loop spans 13 amino acids. Germline lookup yields CDR1 SGHRS and CDR2 YFSETQ. CDR3: CASSRTNREGYTF. CDR3 bases: TGCGCCAGCAGCCGCACGAACAGGGAGGGCTACACCTTC.

At least ten counts were recorded for this clonotype. The genes are TRBV29-1 and TRBJ1-1, with D hard to call. Looked up from germline, CDR1 is SQVTM and CDR2 is ANQGSEA. Trimming left V 7 bases short and J 3 bases short, with 9 bases between. The CDR3 is made up of 11 amino acids. The CDR3 region has the DNA TGCAGCGGTTACGCCGACACTGAAGCTTTCTTT. Amino acid sequence: CSGYADTEAFF.

This chain links TRBV7-2 with TRBJ2-3; 7 nucleotides agree with TRBD2. The germline CDR1 and CDR2 sequences are SGHTA and FQGNSA. The CDR3 length is 15 residues. V shed 3 bases, J shed 5 bases, and the junction held 8 bases outside the gene matches. CDR3 amino acids: CASSLPSGPQDTQYF. In DNA form, the CDR3 reads TGTGCCAGCAGCTTGCCTAGCGGACCGCAAGATACGCAGTATTTT.

The J gene is TRBJ2-1, the V gene TRBV4-3; 10 positions agree with TRBD1. CDR3 length: 14 residues. J gave up 8 bases and V 4 bases, and 5 bases lay outside the gene matches. Germline CDR1 reads LGHNA; CDR2 reads YSLEER. CDR3 DNA sequence: TGCGCCAGCAGCCCCCGGACAGGGGGTGATGAGCAGTTCTTC. Amino acids: CASSPRTGGDEQFF.

This clonotype was picked up many times. This chain connects TRBV10-3 to TRBJ1-5, with a possible D match to TRBD1 (5 bases). V was cut by 1 base and J by 5 bases, with 9 bases left in between. This CDR3 is built from 14 residues. The germline CDR1 and CDR2 sequences are ENHRY and SYGVKD. CDR3: CAISEFQGDQPQHF. DNA for the CDR3: TGTGCCATCAGTGAGTTCCAGGGCGATCAGCCCCAGCATTTT.